This TCR beta chain was found in a study of identical twins. TCRdb reanalysed the 5' RACE reads using MiXCR and keeps one entry per CDR3 protein. This sample has under 350,000 distinct CDR3 sequences; nearly 9.5% occur once, and the top ten carry under 7.5%. CDR3 length: 15 residues. CDR1 is MRHNA, CDR2 SNTAGT, per germline. V gave up 6 bases and J gave up 4 bases; unmatched junction bases: 6. Only a few counts were recorded for this clonotype. In addition, the sample was reused for a study of yellow fever vaccine responses in identical twins.

The receptor comes from a woman aged 18-35 years in good health. The rearrangement joins TRBV6-4 to TRBJ2-3; TRBD2 agrees at 11 bases. The sample was CD8+ T cells sorted from blood. DNA of the CDR3: TGTGCCAGCAGCCGACTAGCGGGATCCTCAGATACGCAGTATTTT. Its protein product is CASSRLAGSSDTQYF.